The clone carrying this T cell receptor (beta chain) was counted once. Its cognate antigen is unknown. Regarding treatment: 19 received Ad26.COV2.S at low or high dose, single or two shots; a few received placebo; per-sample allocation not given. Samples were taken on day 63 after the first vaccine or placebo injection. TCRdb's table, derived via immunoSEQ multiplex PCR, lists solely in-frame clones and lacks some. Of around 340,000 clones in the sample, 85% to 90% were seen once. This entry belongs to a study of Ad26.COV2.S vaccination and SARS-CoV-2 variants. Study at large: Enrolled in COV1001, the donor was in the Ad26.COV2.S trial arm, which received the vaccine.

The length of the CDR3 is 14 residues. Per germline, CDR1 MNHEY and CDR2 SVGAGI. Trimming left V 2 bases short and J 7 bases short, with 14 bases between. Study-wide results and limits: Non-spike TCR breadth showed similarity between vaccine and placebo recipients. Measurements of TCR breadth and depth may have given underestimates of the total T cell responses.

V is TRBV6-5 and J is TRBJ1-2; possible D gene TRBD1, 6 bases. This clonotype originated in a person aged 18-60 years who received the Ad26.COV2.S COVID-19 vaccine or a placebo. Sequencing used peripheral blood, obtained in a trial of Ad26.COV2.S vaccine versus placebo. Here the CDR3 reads CASSYGQGRGGYTF. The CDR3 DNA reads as TGTGCCAGCAGTTACGGGCAGGGGCGCGGTGGCTACACCTTC.